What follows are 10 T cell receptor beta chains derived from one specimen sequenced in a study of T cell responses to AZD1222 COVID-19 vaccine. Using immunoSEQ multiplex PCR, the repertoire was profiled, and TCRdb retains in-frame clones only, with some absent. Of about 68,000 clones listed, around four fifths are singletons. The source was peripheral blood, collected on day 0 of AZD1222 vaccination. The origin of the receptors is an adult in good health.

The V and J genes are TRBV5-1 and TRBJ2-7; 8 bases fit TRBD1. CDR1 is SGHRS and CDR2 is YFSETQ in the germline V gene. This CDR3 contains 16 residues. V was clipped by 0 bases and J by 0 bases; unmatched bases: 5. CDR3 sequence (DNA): TGCGCCAGCAGCTTGGCGACAGGGGCCAGCTCCTACGAGCAGTACTTC. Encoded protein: CASSLATGASSYEQYF.

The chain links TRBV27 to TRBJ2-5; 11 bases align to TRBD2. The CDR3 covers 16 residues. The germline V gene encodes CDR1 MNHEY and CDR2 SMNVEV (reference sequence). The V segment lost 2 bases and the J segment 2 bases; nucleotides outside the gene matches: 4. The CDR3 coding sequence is TGTGCCAGCAGTTTAAGTAGCGGGGGGGCTCAAGAGACCCAGTACTTC. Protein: CASSLSSGGAQETQYF.

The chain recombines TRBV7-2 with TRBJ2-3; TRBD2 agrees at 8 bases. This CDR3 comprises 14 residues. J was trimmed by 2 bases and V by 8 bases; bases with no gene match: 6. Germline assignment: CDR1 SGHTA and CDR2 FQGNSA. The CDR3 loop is CASRRGGYTDTQYF. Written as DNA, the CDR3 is TGTGCCAGCCGCCGGGGGGGCTACACAGATACGCAGTATTTT. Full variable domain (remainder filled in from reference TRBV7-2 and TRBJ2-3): GAGVSQSPSNKVTEKGKDVELRCDPISGHTALYWYRQSLGQGLEFLIYFQGNSAPDKSGLPSDRFSAERTGGSVSTLTIQRTQQEDSAVYLCASRRGGYTDTQYFGPGTRLTVL.

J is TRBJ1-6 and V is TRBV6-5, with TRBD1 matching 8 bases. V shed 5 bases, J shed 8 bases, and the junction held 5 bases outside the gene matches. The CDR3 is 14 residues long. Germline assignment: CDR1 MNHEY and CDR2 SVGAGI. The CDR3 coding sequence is TGTGCCAGCAGTCGACAGGGGTTGGATTCACCCCTCCACTTT. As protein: CASSRQGLDSPLHF.

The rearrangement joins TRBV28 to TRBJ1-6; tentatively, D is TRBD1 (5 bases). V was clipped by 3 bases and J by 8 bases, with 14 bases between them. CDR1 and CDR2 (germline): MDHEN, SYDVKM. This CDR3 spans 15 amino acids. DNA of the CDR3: TGTGCCAGCAGTTTTTTATCCTCAGGGTATTCACCCCTCCACTTT. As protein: CASSFLSSGYSPLHF.

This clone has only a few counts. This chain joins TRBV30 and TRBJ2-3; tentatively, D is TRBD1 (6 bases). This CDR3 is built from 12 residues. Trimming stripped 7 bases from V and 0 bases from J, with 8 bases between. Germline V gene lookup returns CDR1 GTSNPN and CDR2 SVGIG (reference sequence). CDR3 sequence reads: CASGQSTDTQYF. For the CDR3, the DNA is TGTGCCTCAGGACAGAGCACAGATACGCAGTATTTT.

CDR3 amino acids: CASSQDMADYGYTF. The CDR3 DNA is TGTGCCAGCAGCCAAGATATGGCAGACTATGGCTACACCTTC. V usage is TRBV3-1 (or the pseudogene TRBV3-2) and J usage is TRBJ1-2; D not resolved. The CDR3 extends over 14 amino acids. Germline V gene sequence: CDR1 LGHDT, CDR2 YNNKEL (reference sequence). Trimming stripped 0 bases from V and 3 bases from J, with 8 bases between.

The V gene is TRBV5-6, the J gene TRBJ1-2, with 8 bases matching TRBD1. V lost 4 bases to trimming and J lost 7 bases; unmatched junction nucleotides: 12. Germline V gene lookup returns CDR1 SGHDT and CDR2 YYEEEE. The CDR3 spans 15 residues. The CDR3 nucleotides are TGTGCCAGCAGCAAGGGAGGACAGGGTGTGTCTGGCTACACCTTC. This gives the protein CASSKGGQGVSGYTF.

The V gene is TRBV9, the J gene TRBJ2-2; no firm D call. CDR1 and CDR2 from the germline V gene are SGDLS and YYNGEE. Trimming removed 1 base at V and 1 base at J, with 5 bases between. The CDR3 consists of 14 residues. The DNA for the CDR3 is TGTGCCAGCAGCGTACCAGGGAACACCGGGGAGCTGTTTTTT. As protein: CASSVPGNTGELFF.

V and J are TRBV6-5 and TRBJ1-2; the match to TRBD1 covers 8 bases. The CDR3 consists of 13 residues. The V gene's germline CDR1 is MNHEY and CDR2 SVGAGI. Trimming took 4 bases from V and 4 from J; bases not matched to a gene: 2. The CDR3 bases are TGTGCCAGCAGTTCAGGACAGGGCTATGGCTACACCTTC. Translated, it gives CASSSGQGYGYTF.